The 31 T cell receptor beta chains listed next were all sequenced from one sample in a study of T cells in localized non-small cell lung cancer. The repertoire was sequenced with immunoSEQ multiplex PCR; TCRdb's copy has only in-frame clones and lacks some. The sample consists of about 2,200 clones, less than 30% of them appearing once. The source was lung tumor tissue, collected before any cancer treatment. The receptors were gathered from a woman aged 40-75 years with stage III squamous cell lung carcinoma.

The chain carries TRBV6-1 and TRBJ1-1, with D unresolved. Per the germline V gene, CDR1 is MNHNS and CDR2 is SASEGT. The CDR3 covers 13 residues. Trimming took 1 base from V and 4 from J, leaving 7 bases between them. In DNA, the CDR3 is TGTGCCAGCAGTGAAGTCCGGGGCACTGAAGCTTTCTTT. It translates to CASSEVRGTEAFF.

This clone appeared a few times. At one of its ends the junction is not consistent with the germline gene, which may arise from a read error. The chain recombines TRBV11-3 with TRBJ1-1; weak D call: TRBD1 (5 bases). From germline, CDR1 is SGHNT and CDR2 YENEEA. The CDR3 extends over 14 amino acids. The CDR3 DNA sequence: TGTGCCAGCATCTTAGGCAGGGAGAACACTGAAGCTTTCTTT. Translating it yields CASILGRENTEAFF.

J is TRBJ1-1 and V is TRBV14, with a tentative D call TRBD1 (5 bases). The V gene's germline CDR1 is SGHDN and CDR2 FVKESK. The germline V and J ends were trimmed by 1 base and 2 bases, with 11 bases remaining between them. This CDR3 has 15 residues. The CDR3 region has the DNA TGTGCCAGCAGCCAAGGGGCAGGGCTAAACACTGAAGCTTTCTTT. It translates to CASSQGAGLNTEAFF.

The chain joins TRBV18 to TRBJ2-3, with unresolved D. Germline CDR1 is KGHSH and CDR2 is LQKENI. Trimming took off 3 bases at V and 0 bases at J, with 10 bases between the two ends. The CDR3 spans 15 residues. In DNA, the CDR3 is TGTGCCAGCTCACCGGATAGATCTAGCACAGATACGCAGTATTTT. Its protein is CASSPDRSSTDTQYF.

V gene TRBV29-1 combines with J gene TRBJ2-1; 9 nucleotides line up with TRBD2. V shed 5 bases, J shed 7 bases, and the junction held 6 bases outside the gene matches. CDR3 size: 13 residues. Germline V gives CDR1 SQVTM, CDR2 ANQGSEA. This chain's CDR3 is CSVRRGGLNEQFF. The CDR3 coding sequence is TGCAGCGTTCGGCGGGGGGGCCTGAATGAGCAGTTCTTC.

The genes are TRBV5-1 and TRBJ2-7; D might be TRBD1 (6 bases). Trimming pared 4 bases from V and 6 bases from J, leaving 17 bases between. This CDR3 has 14 residues. Germline CDR1 is SGHRS and CDR2 is YFSETQ. The CDR3 DNA reads TGCGCCAGCAGCCCCGGGACACATGACGGCGAGCAGTACTTC. Protein: CASSPGTHDGEQYF.

This clone is deemed medium-sized (0.01 to 0.1%). V usage is TRBV11-3 and J usage is TRBJ1-2; D is possibly TRBD1 (6 bases). This CDR3 is 14 amino acids long. Germline-derived CDR1 and CDR2 are SGHNT and YENEEA. Trimming removed 5 bases at V and 2 bases at J, with 12 bases between. The CDR3 spells CASSPLQGNYGYTF. The DNA of the CDR3 is TGTGCCAGCAGCCCTTTGCAGGGGAACTATGGCTACACCTTC.

The genes are TRBV5-1 and TRBJ2-4, with D possibly TRBD2 on 6 matching bases. Trimming left V 0 bases short and J 2 bases short, with 21 bases between. This CDR3 region has 19 residues. Germline values: CDR1 SGHRS, CDR2 YFSETQ. CDR3 sequence (DNA): TGCGCCAGCAGCTTGGCCCAGGAAAAGCTAGCGCGAACCAAAAACATTCAGTACTTC. Protein: CASSLAQEKLARTKNIQYF.

This clone was found a few times. The rearrangement joins TRBV9 to TRBJ2-7; D may match TRBD1 or TRBD2 (5 bases each). The CDR3 has 15 residues. Germline CDR1 SGDLS, CDR2 YYNGEE. Trimming left V 5 bases short and J 4 bases short, with 19 bases between. The CDR3: CASSEDQGAFYEQYF. The CDR3, as DNA: TGTGCCAGCAGTGAGGACCAGGGAGCTTTTTACGAGCAGTACTTC.

The chain carries TRBV29-1 and TRBJ1-1; TRBD1 might be the D (6 bases). CDR1 is SQVTM, CDR2 ANQGSEA, per germline. Trimming pared 6 bases from V and 4 bases from J, leaving 15 bases between. This CDR3 is 13 amino acids long. CDR3 loop: CSVGHTYGTEAFF. The CDR3 nucleotides are TGCAGCGTGGGACACACTTACGGCACTGAAGCTTTCTTT. The whole variable domain, filled in from reference TRBV29-1 and TRBJ1-1, reads SAVISQKPSRDICQRGTSLTIQCQVDSQVTMMFWYRQQPGQSLTLIATANQGSEATYESGFVIDKFPISRPNLTFSTLTVSNMSPEDSSIYLCSVGHTYGTEAFFGQGTRLTVV.

This clone has more than one count but fewer than ten. V usage is TRBV2 and J usage is TRBJ2-2; 9 positions match TRBD1. J lost 3 bases, V lost 6 bases, and 5 bases had no gene match. Germline CDR1 is SNHLY and CDR2 is FYNNEI. The CDR3 is made up of 15 amino acids. The CDR3: CASRSRTGDTGELFF. CDR3 bases: TGTGCCAGCAGATCGAGGACAGGGGACACCGGGGAGCTGTTTTTT.

This clone counts as medium-sized. CDR3 protein: CASSPGTGRGNTEAFF. The CDR3 DNA follows: TGTGCCAGCAGCCCTGGGACAGGGAGGGGGAACACTGAAGCTTTCTTT. The chain recombines TRBV11-3 with TRBJ1-1; 9 positions agree with TRBD1. CDR1 SGHNT and CDR2 YENEEA come from the germline V gene. CDR3 size: 16 residues. Germline trimming cut 5 bases from V and 1 base from J; bases unmatched to any gene: 8.

The chain carries TRBV12-5 and TRBJ1-1; 7 positions agree with TRBD1. V shed 1 base, J shed 1 base, and the junction held 3 bases outside the gene matches. CDR1 and CDR2 from the germline V gene are LGHNT and FRNRAP. CDR3 length: 15 residues. The CDR3, as DNA: TGTGCTAGTGGTTTGGGACAGGGAACGAACACTGAAGCTTTCTTT. It translates to CASGLGQGTNTEAFF.

This chain uses TRBV6-8 with TRBJ2-1; D is possibly TRBD2 (5 bases). V was cut by 6 bases and J by 7 bases, with 19 bases left in between. The CDR3 is 15 residues long. Germline V gene lookup returns CDR1 MNHGY and CDR2 SAAAGT. CDR3 loop: CASRTGKIMSNEQFF. CDR3 coding DNA: TGTGCCAGCAGAACCGGGAAGATTATGTCGAATGAGCAGTTCTTC.

This clone has more than one count but fewer than ten. V gene TRBV6-8 combines with J gene TRBJ2-1, with TRBD2 matching over 9 bases. The CDR3 runs 14 residues. V was clipped by 5 bases and J by 5 bases; unmatched bases: 4. The germline V gene has CDR1 MNHGY and CDR2 SAAAGT. CDR3 protein: CASSSGGPDNEQFF. The CDR3 region has the DNA TGTGCCAGCAGTAGCGGGGGGCCCGACAATGAGCAGTTCTTC.

This clone was detected only a few times. The chain has TRBV22-1 and TRBJ2-4; the tabulated D call, TRBD2, remains unverified against the DNA. TRBV22-1 is reported as a pseudogene. The CDR3 contains 13 residues. The CDR3 protein is CASSQTWQNIQYF. Here the CDR3 DNA reads TGTGCCAGCAGCCAGACTTGGCAAAACATTCAGTACTTC.

In its sample, this clone was seen a few times. The chain combines TRBV6-8 with TRBJ2-2; maybe TRBD1 (5 bases). Looked up from germline, CDR1 is MNHGY and CDR2 is SAAAGT. Trimming stripped 8 bases from V and 8 bases from J, with 12 bases between. CDR3 length equals 12 residues. DNA for the CDR3: TGTGCCAGCGTTAGCAGGGAAGGGGAGCTGTTTTTT. Protein: CASVSREGELFF.

CDR3 in DNA: TGTGCCAGCAGTTTGGGTGGGCAGCCCCAGCATTTT. Translating it yields CASSLGGQPQHF. The chain couples TRBV28 to TRBJ1-5; D ambiguous. Germline CDR1 MDHEN, CDR2 SYDVKM. This CDR3 contains 12 residues. The V and J ends lost 3 bases and 7 bases respectively, with 7 bases between them.

The table lists this clone with a few counts. The V call is TRBV11-3, the J call TRBJ1-6; tentatively, D is TRBD1 (5 bases). Between the trimmed V and J ends, which lost 1 base and 9 bases, there was a span of 13 bases. From germline, CDR1 is SGHNT and CDR2 YENEEA. This CDR3 has 15 amino acids. The CDR3, as DNA: TGTGCCAGCAGCTTAGGGGGGACCTTGATTTCACCCCTCCACTTT. The encoded protein is CASSLGGTLISPLHF.

This clone is deemed medium-sized. The chain links TRBV9 to TRBJ1-6; 7 positions match TRBD1. Trimming took 6 bases from V and 9 from J; bases not matched to a gene: 12. Germline V gene sequence: CDR1 SGDLS, CDR2 YYNGEE. The CDR3 is made up of 15 amino acids. Here the CDR3 DNA reads TGTGCCAGCATATTTGCTTGGACAGGCTCTTCACCCCTCCACTTT. Its translation is CASIFAWTGSSPLHF.

This clone was observed a handful of times. The genes are TRBV10-3 and TRBJ1-2; weak D call: TRBD1 (5 bases). V shed 4 bases and J shed 8 bases, with 11 bases lying between them. This CDR3 is 12 amino acids long. The germline gives CDR1 ENHRY, CDR2 SYGVKD. This CDR3 reads CAISGGSQGYTF. In nucleotides, the CDR3 is TGTGCCATCAGTGGGGGGAGTCAAGGCTACACCTTC.

This chain connects TRBV1 to TRBJ2-3; no check of the table's D call, TRBD2, against the DNA was made. TRBV1 is shown as a pseudogene. The CDR3 runs to 17 residues. CDR3 DNA sequence: TGCGCCAGCAGCCCCGGGGGAGGAGCGGGGGTCACAGATACGCAGTATTTT. It translates to CASSPGGGAGVTDTQYF.

By frequency in the sample, this clone is medium-sized. The chain combines TRBV9 with TRBJ2-3; D may match TRBD1 or TRBD2 (6 bases each). This CDR3 spans 14 amino acids. Looked up from germline, CDR1 is SGDLS and CDR2 is YYNGEE. V lost 8 bases and J lost 2, with 15 bases in between. CDR3 residues: CASGRRGATDTQYF. CDR3 in DNA: TGTGCCAGTGGACGGAGGGGGGCCACAGATACGCAGTATTTT.

This clone rates as medium-sized (0.01 to 0.1%). V usage is TRBV6-8 and J usage is TRBJ2-3; D is unresolved. Trimming removed 5 bases at V and 5 bases at J, with 17 bases between. The CDR3 covers 15 residues. Germline-derived CDR1 and CDR2 are MNHGY and SAAAGT. The CDR3 is CASSISSPPGDTQYF. CDR3 DNA: TGTGCCAGCAGTATCTCTTCACCTCCGGGAGATACGCAGTATTTT.

V is TRBV29-1 and J is TRBJ2-3, with 7 bases lining up with TRBD2. The CDR3 spans 12 residues. Germline V lookup: CDR1 SQVTM, CDR2 ANQGSEA. J lost 4 bases, V lost 7 bases, and 5 bases had no gene match. For the CDR3, the DNA is TGCAGCGGTGGGGGGGAATCAGATACGCAGTATTTT. Protein: CSGGGESDTQYF.

The gene calls are TRBV11-3 and TRBJ1-2; TRBD1 might be the D (6 bases). Germline V lookup: CDR1 SGHNT, CDR2 YENEEA. Trimming took off 4 bases at V and 5 bases at J, with 23 bases between the two ends. This CDR3 is built from 17 residues. The CDR3 sequence: CASSSRPIVGGKYGYTF. CDR3 bases: TGTGCCAGCAGCTCTCGACCTATTGTAGGGGGAAAGTATGGCTACACCTTC. Together with reference TRBV11-3 and TRBJ1-2, the CDR3 gives the full variable domain: EAGVVQSPRYKIIEKKQPVAFWCNPISGHNTLYWYLQNLGQGPELLIRYENEEAVDDSQLPKDRFSAERLKGVDSTLKIQPAELGDSAVYLCASSSRPIVGGKYGYTFGSGTRLTVV.

This clone was seen only a few times. The chain has TRBV6-8 and TRBJ2-7; tentative D call: TRBD2 (6 bases). The CDR3 contains 14 residues. V was shortened by 5 bases and J by 0 bases, with 11 bases between the two germline ends. Germline V gene sequence: CDR1 MNHGY, CDR2 SAAAGT. The CDR3 here is CASSSAGSSYEQYF. The CDR3 nucleotides read TGTGCCAGCAGTAGTGCCGGGAGCTCCTACGAGCAGTACTTC.

This rearrangement joins TRBV19 to TRBJ2-3; 8 bases fit TRBD1. Germline-derived CDR1 and CDR2 are LNHDA and SQIVND (reference sequence). Trimming removed 8 bases from V and 2 bases from J; junction bases left unmatched: 9. CDR3 length equals 15 residues. CDR3 region: CASSPRTGPTDTQYF. The CDR3 bases are TGTGCCAGTTCTCCCCGGACAGGGCCCACAGATACGCAGTATTTT.

The table lists this clone with a count of one. The chain combines TRBV5-1 with TRBJ1-1; 7 nucleotides align to TRBD1. Germline V lookup: CDR1 SGHRS, CDR2 YFSETQ. This CDR3 contains 14 residues. The ends lost 2 bases at V and 3 bases at J; junction bases unmatched: 4. The CDR3 loop is CASSLGGPDTEAFF. CDR3 coding DNA: TGCGCCAGCAGCTTAGGGGGCCCAGACACTGAAGCTTTCTTT.

The V call is TRBV9, the J call TRBJ2-5; D tentatively fits TRBD1 or TRBD2 (5 bases each). CDR3 length: 14 amino acids. Trimming took off 3 bases at V and 5 bases at J, with 14 bases between the two ends. Germline values: CDR1 SGDLS, CDR2 YYNGEE. The CDR3 loop is CASSGSGTRETQYF. DNA for the CDR3: TGTGCCAGCAGCGGGTCAGGGACCAGGGAGACCCAGTACTTC.

The genes are TRBV15 and TRBJ2-5; the match to TRBD1 covers 8 bases. CDR1 and CDR2 (germline): LNHNV, YYDKDF (reference sequence). This CDR3 spans 14 amino acids. Trimming removed 5 bases from V and 7 bases from J; junction bases left unmatched: 9. This chain's CDR3 is CATSDDRGLWTQYF. The CDR3 bases are TGTGCCACCAGCGACGACAGGGGACTTTGGACCCAGTACTTC.